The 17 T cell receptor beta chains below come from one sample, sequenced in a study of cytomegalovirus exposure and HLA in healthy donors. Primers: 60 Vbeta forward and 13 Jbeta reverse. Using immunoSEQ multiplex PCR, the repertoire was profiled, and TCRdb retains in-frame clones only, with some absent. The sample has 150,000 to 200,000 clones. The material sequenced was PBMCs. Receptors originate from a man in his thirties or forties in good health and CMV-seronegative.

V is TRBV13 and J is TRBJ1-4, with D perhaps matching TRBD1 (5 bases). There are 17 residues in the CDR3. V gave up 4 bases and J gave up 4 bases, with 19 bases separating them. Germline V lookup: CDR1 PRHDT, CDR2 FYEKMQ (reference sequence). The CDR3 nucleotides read TGTGCCAGCAGCTACCGCACCCCTTTGGGGGGTAATGAAAAACTGTTTTTT. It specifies CASSYRTPLGGNEKLFF.

CDR3 residues: CASSVGSRGSGEQYF. The CDR3 nucleotides are TGTGCCAGCAGCGTAGGGTCCCGCGGGAGTGGGGAGCAGTACTTC. The rearrangement joins TRBV9 to TRBJ2-7, with 7 bases that match TRBD2. The CDR3 sequence is 15 residues long. Germline CDR1 SGDLS, CDR2 YYNGEE. V dropped 0 bases and J dropped 7; count of bases not matched to a gene: 10.

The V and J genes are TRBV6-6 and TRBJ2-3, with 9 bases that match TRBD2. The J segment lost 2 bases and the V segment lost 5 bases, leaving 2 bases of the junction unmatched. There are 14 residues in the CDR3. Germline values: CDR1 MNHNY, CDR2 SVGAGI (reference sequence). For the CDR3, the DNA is TGTGCCAGCAGTAAGGGACTAGCCACAGATACGCAGTATTTT. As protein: CASSKGLATDTQYF.

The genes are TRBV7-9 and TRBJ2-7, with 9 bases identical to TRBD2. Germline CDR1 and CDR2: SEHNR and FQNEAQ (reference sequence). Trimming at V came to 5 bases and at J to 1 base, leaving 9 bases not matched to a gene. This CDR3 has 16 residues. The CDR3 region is CASSPQTGLASYEQYF. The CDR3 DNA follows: TGTGCCAGCAGCCCCCAGACGGGACTAGCTTCCTACGAGCAGTACTTC.

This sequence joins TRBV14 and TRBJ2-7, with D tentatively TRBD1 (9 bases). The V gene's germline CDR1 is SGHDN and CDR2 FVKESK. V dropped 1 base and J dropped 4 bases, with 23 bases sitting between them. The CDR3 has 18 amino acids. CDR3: CASSQATTGGDREYEQYF. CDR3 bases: TGTGCCAGCAGCCAAGCTACGACGGGGGGGGACAGGGAGTACGAGCAGTACTTC.

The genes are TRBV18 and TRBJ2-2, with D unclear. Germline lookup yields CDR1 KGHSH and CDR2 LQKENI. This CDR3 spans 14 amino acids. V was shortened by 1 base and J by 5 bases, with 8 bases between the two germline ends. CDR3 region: CASSPLTETGELFF. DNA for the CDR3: TGTGCCAGCTCACCACTTACAGAGACCGGGGAGCTGTTTTTT. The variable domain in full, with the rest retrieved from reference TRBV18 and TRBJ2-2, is NAGVMQNPRHLVRRRGQEARLRCSPMKGHSHVYWYRQLPEEGLKFMVYLQKENIIDESGMPKERFSAEFPKEGPSILRIQQVVRGDSAAYFCASSPLTETGELFFGEGSRLTVL.

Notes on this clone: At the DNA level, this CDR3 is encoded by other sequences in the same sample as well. CDR3 bases: TGTGCCAGCAGTTACTCTTCTACCGGGGAGCAGTACTTC. Translating it yields CASSYSSTGEQYF. The chain recombines TRBV6-5 with TRBJ2-7; the D is unclear. CDR1 is MNHEY, CDR2 SVGAGI, per germline. CDR3 length: 13 amino acids. V lost 0 bases and J 7 bases, leaving 10 bases between the germline ends.

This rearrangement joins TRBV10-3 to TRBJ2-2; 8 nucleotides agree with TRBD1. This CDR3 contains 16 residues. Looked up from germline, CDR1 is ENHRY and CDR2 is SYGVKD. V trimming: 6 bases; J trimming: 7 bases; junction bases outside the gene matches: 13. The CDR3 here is CAIRNTGTGSYGELFF. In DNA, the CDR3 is TGTGCCATCAGGAATACCGGGACAGGTTCTTACGGGGAGCTGTTTTTT.

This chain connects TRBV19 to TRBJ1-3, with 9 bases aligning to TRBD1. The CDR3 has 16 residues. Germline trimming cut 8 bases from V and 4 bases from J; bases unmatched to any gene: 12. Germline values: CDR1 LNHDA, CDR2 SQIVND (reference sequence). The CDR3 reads CASARGGTGNGNTIYF. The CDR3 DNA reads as TGTGCCAGTGCCCGGGGAGGGACAGGGAACGGAAACACCATATATTTT. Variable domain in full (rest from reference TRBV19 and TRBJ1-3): DGGITQSPKYLFRKEGQNVTLSCEQNLNHDAMYWYRQDPGQGLRLIYYSQIVNDFQKGDIAEGYSVSREKKESFPLTVTSAQKNPTAFYLCASARGGTGNGNTIYFGEGSWLTVV.

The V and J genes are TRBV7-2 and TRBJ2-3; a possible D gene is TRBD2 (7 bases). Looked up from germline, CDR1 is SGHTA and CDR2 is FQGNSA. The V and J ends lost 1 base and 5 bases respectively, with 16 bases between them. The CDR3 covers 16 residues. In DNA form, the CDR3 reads TGTGCCAGCAGCTTAGTAGGGGGGGCATTTGGAGATACGCAGTATTTT. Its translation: CASSLVGGAFGDTQYF.

The DNA for the CDR3 is TGCGCCAGCAGTGAGCCGGGACTAACGACCTTTGAGCAGTTCTTC. Translated, it gives CASSEPGLTTFEQFF. V is TRBV10-1 and J is TRBJ2-1; 7 bases align to TRBD2. Germline CDR1 and CDR2: WNHNN and SYGVQD (reference sequence). V trimming: 2 bases; J trimming: 9 bases; junction bases outside the gene matches: 10. This CDR3 contains 15 residues.

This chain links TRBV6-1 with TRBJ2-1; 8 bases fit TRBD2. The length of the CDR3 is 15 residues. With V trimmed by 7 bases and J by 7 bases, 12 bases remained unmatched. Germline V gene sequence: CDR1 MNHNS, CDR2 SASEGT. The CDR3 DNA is TGTGCCAGCACCCTAGGGTCTAGCGGGTTTAATGAGCAGTTCTTC. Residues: CASTLGSSGFNEQFF.

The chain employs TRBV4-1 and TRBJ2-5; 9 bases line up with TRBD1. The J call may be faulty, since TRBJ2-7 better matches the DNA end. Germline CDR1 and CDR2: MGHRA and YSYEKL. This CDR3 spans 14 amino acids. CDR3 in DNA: TGCGCCAGCAGCCAGGGACAGGGATCCTACGAGCAGTACTTC. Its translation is CASSQGQGSYEQYF.

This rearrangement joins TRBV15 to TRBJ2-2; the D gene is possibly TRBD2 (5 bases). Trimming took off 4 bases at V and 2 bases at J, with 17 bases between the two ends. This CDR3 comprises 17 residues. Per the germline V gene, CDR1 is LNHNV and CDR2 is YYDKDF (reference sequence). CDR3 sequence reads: CATSTVEGRLNTGELFF. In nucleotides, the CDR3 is TGTGCCACCAGCACGGTCGAGGGCCGACTAAACACCGGGGAGCTGTTTTTT.

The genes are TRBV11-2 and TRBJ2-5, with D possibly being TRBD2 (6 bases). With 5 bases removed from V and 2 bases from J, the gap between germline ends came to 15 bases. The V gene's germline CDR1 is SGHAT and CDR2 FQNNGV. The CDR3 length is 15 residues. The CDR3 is CASSLIAAMQETQYF. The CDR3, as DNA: TGTGCCAGCAGCCTCATAGCGGCAATGCAAGAGACCCAGTACTTC.

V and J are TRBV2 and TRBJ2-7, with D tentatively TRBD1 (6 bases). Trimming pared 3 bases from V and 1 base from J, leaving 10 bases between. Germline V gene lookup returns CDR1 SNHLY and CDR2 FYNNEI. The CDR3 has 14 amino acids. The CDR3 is CASSDGTLSYEQYF. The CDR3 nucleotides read TGTGCCAGCAGTGATGGGACACTTTCCTACGAGCAGTACTTC.

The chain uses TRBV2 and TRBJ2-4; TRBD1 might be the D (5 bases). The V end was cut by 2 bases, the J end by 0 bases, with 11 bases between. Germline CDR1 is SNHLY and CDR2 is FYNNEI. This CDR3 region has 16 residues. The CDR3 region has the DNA TGTGCCAGCAGTGAACCGACAGCTCTAGCCAAAAACATTCAGTACTTC. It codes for CASSEPTALAKNIQYF.